This T cell receptor beta chain was captured in a study of OX40 agonist ivuxolimab in advanced cancers. Study at large: Mean age 60 years, range about 23 to 80; 82.7% male. Study-wide results and caveats: Expanded clones were, on average, more numerous among CD8+ T cells than CD4+.

The method was immunoSEQ multiplex PCR; TCRdb's version includes in-frame clones alone and lacks a portion of them. The sample has around 60,000 clones, 80% to 90% seen once; the top ten hold about 2.9%. With baseline, cycle 4 day 1, and cycle 7 day 1 as timepoints, blood was sampled. The germline V and J ends were trimmed by 4 bases and 5 bases, with 13 bases remaining between them. This CDR3 region has 13 residues. The germline CDR1 and CDR2 sequences are SGHRS and YFSETQ. As concerns this clone: Its antigen is unidentified.

The chain links TRBV5-1 to TRBJ2-7, with a weak D call TRBD2 (5 bases). This sequence was found in an adult with an advanced solid tumor such as melanoma, head and neck, liver or kidney cancer. The sequencing here drew on CD4+ or CD8+ T cells sorted from blood, taken in a trial of the OX40 agonist ivuxolimab. CDR3: CASSPGYFDEQYF. The CDR3, as DNA: TGCGCCAGCAGCCCGGGGTATTTCGACGAGCAGTACTTC.